This TCR beta chain appears in the sequencing data of a study of blood T cells in healthy people across ages. Study in general: Template switching picked up about one barcoded beta molecule for each two T cells.

Trimming stripped 5 bases from V and 1 base from J, with 10 bases between. Germline values: CDR1 SGHAT, CDR2 FQNNGV. The CDR3 is 14 residues long. PCR was performed a second time for roughly 6 to 12 cycles using a sample-barcoded 5' primer and a J-beta primer mix. TCRdb reanalysed the 5' RACE reads using MiXCR and keeps one entry per CDR3 protein. Altogether roughly 900,000 distinct CDR3 sequences are present, around 30% being singletons, with the ten largest covering 15% to 20%. Comment on this clonotype: What it binds is unknown.

The study's findings and limits: Because sorting was not performed, PBMCs prevented conclusive naive versus antigen-experienced comparison. A greater number of naive CD4+ cells and higher diversity distinguished long-lived donors from aged donors. Roughly linear age-related decline in beta diversity appeared, significant by age around 36.

Sequenced: blood. The chain joins TRBV11-2 to TRBJ2-3; D is uncertain. The clonotype was recovered from a woman older than 75 in good health. The CDR3 region has the DNA TGTGCCAGCAGCCACCGGTTGGGCACAGATACGCAGTATTTT. Residues: CASSHRLGTDTQYF.